This T cell receptor (beta chain) derives from a study of blood T cell repertoires in COVID-19. At the level of the study: PBMCs, B-cell-depleted T cells, or T cells were the source of the cDNA or gDNA that made up the material.

Source study methods: Researchers report that nucleated cell counts were estimated from reference gene primer amplification. Here immunoSEQ multiplex PCR was the method, and the copy in TCRdb shows in-frame clones only, minus some. The DNA was the basis for D and trimming; V, J and clone size are from that table. This table has fewer than 300,000 clones, roughly 80% appearing once. V lost 7 bases and J lost 8, with 12 bases in between. Germline CDR1 reads MDHEN; CDR2 reads SYDVKM. This CDR3 has 13 amino acids. The sequence came from a woman between 65 and 79 years old with active or convalescent COVID-19. What was sequenced was peripheral blood. The J gene is TRBJ1-6, the V gene TRBV28; D gene unclear. The DNA of the CDR3 is TGTGCCAGCACGCAGGCCGGGGATTCACCCCTCCACTTT. It yields the protein CASTQAGDSPLHF.